This T cell receptor beta chain was recorded in a study of blood T cell repertoires in COVID-19. Study-wide context: The United States, Italy and Spain provided the acute and convalescent COVID-19 samples. Sources were T cells, B-cell-depleted T cells, or PBMCs; the material itself was cDNA or gDNA.

As handled by the study authors: Counts of nucleated cells, estimated from reference gene primer amplification, were obtained. This table comes from immunoSEQ multiplex PCR, and its TCRdb copy is limited to in-frame clones, with some not included. Clone size and V and J calls were adopted from that table, with D and trimming inferred from the DNA. Among approximately 80,000 clones listed, 88% were seen once. Germline V gene data show CDR1 as SGDLS and CDR2 as YYNGEE. This CDR3 has 15 amino acids. V lost 3 bases to trimming and J lost 1 base; unmatched junction nucleotides: 4. The specimen sequenced was peripheral blood. The clonotype was recovered from a human donor in a cohort sampled during active COVID-19. The V call is TRBV9, the J call TRBJ1-3, with TRBD1 identical over 7 bases. The CDR3, as DNA: TGTGCCAGCAGCGACAGGGGATCTTCTGGAAACACCATATATTTT. It yields the protein CASSDRGSSGNTIYF.